The 8 T cell receptor beta chains given below trace back to one sample, sequenced in a study of shared clonotypes between healthy human individuals. Method: immunoSEQ multiplex PCR; TCRdb's copy keeps in-frame clones and lacks some. The table records more than 2,000,000 clones, around nine tenths of them present only once. Material: naive CD4+ T cells sorted from blood. As for subset: CD45RA+ positively selected. The receptors stem from a man younger than 35 in good health.

In its sample, this clone was seen once. The chain combines TRBV10-1 with TRBJ2-1; 10 nucleotides line up with TRBD2. CDR1 is WNHNN and CDR2 is SYGVQD in the germline V gene (reference sequence). The CDR3 is 15 residues long. V shed 2 bases and J 3 bases; nucleotides not matched to a gene: 1. The CDR3 region is CASSEERGGYNEQFF. The CDR3 DNA reads as TGCGCCAGCAGTGAGGAGCGGGGGGGCTACAATGAGCAGTTCTTC.

The chain recombines TRBV11-2 with TRBJ2-7; 12 bases are a match to TRBD1. The length of the CDR3 is 17 residues. J gave up 2 bases and V 5 bases, and 10 bases lay outside the gene matches. CDR1 and CDR2 from the germline V gene are SGHAT and FQNNGV. This chain's CDR3 is CASSLWDRGLTAYEQYF. The CDR3 DNA reads TGTGCCAGCAGCCTATGGGACAGGGGGCTTACCGCCTACGAGCAGTACTTC.

This chain joins TRBV10-3 and TRBJ2-1, with 9 bases matching TRBD2. Trimming took 6 bases from V and 3 from J; bases not matched to a gene: 6. The CDR3 totals 15 residues. Germline V gives CDR1 ENHRY, CDR2 SYGVKD. As DNA, the CDR3 is TGTGCCATCAGGGAGAGCGGGGGGAACTACAATGAGCAGTTCTTC. It translates to CAIRESGGNYNEQFF.

This rearrangement joins TRBV4-3 to TRBJ1-3; the D is unclear. CDR1 and CDR2 from the germline V gene are LGHNA and YSLEER. V lost 2 bases to trimming and J lost 4 bases, with 9 bases between them. This CDR3 has 14 amino acids. The CDR3: CASSQRTGGNTIYF. CDR3 bases: TGCGCCAGCAGCCAAAGGACTGGGGGAAACACCATATATTTT.

CDR3 protein: CASSPDRIGETQYF. The CDR3 DNA reads as TGTGCCAGCTCACCCGACAGAATCGGAGAGACCCAGTACTTC. The V call is TRBV18, the J call TRBJ2-5; D might be TRBD1 (5 bases). The CDR3 is 14 residues long. The germline CDR1 and CDR2 sequences are KGHSH and LQKENI. V shed 3 bases and J shed 4 bases, with 12 bases lying between them.

The V gene is TRBV5-1, the J gene TRBJ2-7; 15 positions agree with TRBD2. CDR1 and CDR2 (germline): SGHRS, YFSETQ. The CDR3 runs 16 residues. V shed 7 bases and J 1 base; nucleotides not matched to a gene: 6. CDR3 in amino acids: CASQPGLAGGSYEQYF. For the CDR3, the DNA is TGCGCCAGCCAGCCGGGACTAGCGGGAGGTTCCTACGAGCAGTACTTC.

Notes on this clone: The same CDR3 arises from other DNA sequences in this sample as well. The chain combines TRBV7-9 with TRBJ1-6; 10 bases align to TRBD1. CDR1 and CDR2 from the germline V gene are SEHNR and FQNEAQ (reference sequence). The CDR3 consists of 15 residues. Germline trimming cut 5 bases from V and 7 bases from J; bases unmatched to any gene: 5. Here the CDR3 DNA reads TGTGCCAGCAGCAGACCGGGACAGGGGAATTCACCCCTCCACTTT. This gives the protein CASSRPGQGNSPLHF.

The gene calls are TRBV4-2 and TRBJ2-4, with a possible D match to TRBD1 (6 bases). Trimming took 5 bases from V and 8 from J, leaving 16 bases between them. Germline V lookup: CDR1 LGHNA, CDR2 YNFKEQ. The CDR3 totals 14 residues. The CDR3: CASSSRGHRDIQYF. The CDR3 nucleotides are TGTGCCAGCAGCTCCAGGGGTCATAGGGACATTCAGTACTTC.